This T cell receptor (beta chain) was retrieved from a study of cytomegalovirus exposure and HLA in healthy donors. CDR1 SQVTM and CDR2 ANQGSEA come from the germline V gene. The CDR3 is made up of 12 amino acids. Trimming removed 7 bases at V and 5 bases at J, with 14 bases between. This clone was seen only once. The PCR contained 60 Vbeta and 13 Jbeta primers. Method: immunoSEQ multiplex PCR; TCRdb's copy keeps in-frame clones and lacks some. The table has over 150,000 clones, 70% to 90% seen once. The chain has TRBV29-1 and TRBJ1-2; TRBD1 is a possible D gene (6 bases). The sample comprised PBMCs. This clonotype originated in a man aged 25 to 40 in good health and CMV-seropositive. The chain's CDR3 is CSALTGGYGYTF. The CDR3 bases are TGCAGCGCATTGACAGGCGGTTATGGCTACACCTTC.